These T cell receptor beta chains were read from a single sample in a study of blood T cell repertoires in COVID-19. Measured with immunoSEQ multiplex PCR; TCRdb has only the in-frame clones, and not every one. Of some 160,000 clones listed, approximately 91% are singletons. The specimen was peripheral blood. Receptor source: a man aged 18 to 30 with COVID-19, enrolled during active disease. The CDR3 runs from the conserved cysteine through the conserved F or W. The D gene is left open where the match is weak. Where a row states a size, it is once, few, many or the class of an expanded clone; other rows omit it.

TRBV28	NA	TRBJ1-5	NA	TGTGCCAGCCTACTCAGGGTCCCTCAGCCCCAGCATTTT	CASLLRVPQPQHF
TRBV6-2/TRBV6-3	NA	TRBJ2-2	NA	TGTGCCAGCAGTTCGGGTGGAAGCGACGGCACCGGGGAGCTGTTTTTT	CASSSGGSDGTGELFF
TRBV9	NA	TRBJ2-5	NA	TGTGCCAGCACCCTCGACGGGTCGCAAGAGACCCAGTACTTC	CASTLDGSQETQYF
TRBV7-3	TRBD2	TRBJ2-1	NA	TGTGCCAGCAGCCCGGGACTAGGCGCGGGTGAGCAGTTCTTC	CASSPGLGAGEQFF
TRBV3-1/TRBV3-2	NA	TRBJ1-4	NA	TGTGCCAGCAGCCTCCCGAATGAAAAACTGCTTTTT	CASSLPNEKLLF
TRBV13	TRBD2	TRBJ2-2	NA	TGTGCCAGCAGCGCCCCTAGCGGACCGAACACCGGGGAGCTGTTTTTT	CASSAPSGPNTGELFF
TRBV12-3/TRBV12-4	TRBD1	TRBJ1-2	NA	TGTGCCAGCAGGGGACAGGGTTGGTATGGCTACACCTTC	CASRGQGWYGYTF
TRBV30	TRBD1	TRBJ2-6	once	TGTGCCTGGAGCCGACAGGGTTTCTCCTCTGGGGCCAACGTCCTGACTTTC	CAWSRQGFSSGANVLTF
TRBV2	NA	TRBJ1-5	NA	TGTGCCAGCAGTGAGGGCCTGGGCAATCAGCCCCAGCATTTT	CASSEGLGNQPQHF
TRBV28	TRBD1	TRBJ1-5	NA	TGTGCCAGCAGTTTCGAGGGGGCCAATCAGCCCCAGCATTTT	CASSFEGANQPQHF
TRBV11-3	NA	TRBJ2-7	few	TGTGCCAGCAGCTTAGGGGCCAGTAACTACGAGCAGTACTTC	CASSLGASNYEQYF
TRBV3-1/TRBV3-2	NA	TRBJ1-6	NA	TGTGCCAGCAGCCGTCTCGGGGGAAATGATAATTCACCCCTCCACTTT	CASSRLGGNDNSPLHF
TRBV6-5	NA	TRBJ1-3	NA	TGTGCCAGCAGCGACTATTCAGGGAGGAACACCATATATTTT	CASSDYSGRNTIYF